The subject of this entry is one T cell receptor beta chain. Its antigen is currently unknown. A far more abundant clone sits one base away, making this likely a read error. For TCR beta, libraries came from iRepertoire HTBI primers and Arm-PCR of CDR3 regions. Using its own MiXCR run on the multiplex PCR reads, TCRdb lists one record per CDR3 protein. The repertoire includes more than 300,000 distinct CDR3 sequences, 15% to 18% of them detected once, and about a fifth sits in the top ten. This record belongs to a study of regulatory T cells in long-lasting Graves disease. Findings and limits, study-wide: Persistent Graves' patients showed less TCR diversity than newly diagnosed ones. Sampling was limited to peripheral blood rather than thyroid tissue. New patients shared 1,000 or so public clonotypes, and persistent patients shared more, with about 2,500.

Time point in this sample: newly diagnosed GD, antithyroid drugs for less than 3 months. Generation of the TCR library employed RNA extracted from PBMCs. Tubes containing EDTA received 8 to 9.5 milliliters of drawn peripheral blood. Germline lookup yields CDR1 SGHTA and CDR2 FQGNSA. V dropped 11 bases and J dropped 2; count of bases not matched to a gene: 7. CDR3 length: 13 amino acids. The source was peripheral blood mononuclear cells (PBMCs), collected at new diagnosis, from a patient treated with antithyroid drugs. The chain carries TRBV7-2 and TRBJ2-3, with 7 bases that match TRBD2. The receptor comes from a female donor with Graves disease. The CDR3 sequence is CACMAGDTDTQYF. For the CDR3, the DNA is TGTGCCTGCATGGCGGGAGACACAGATACGCAGTATTTT.